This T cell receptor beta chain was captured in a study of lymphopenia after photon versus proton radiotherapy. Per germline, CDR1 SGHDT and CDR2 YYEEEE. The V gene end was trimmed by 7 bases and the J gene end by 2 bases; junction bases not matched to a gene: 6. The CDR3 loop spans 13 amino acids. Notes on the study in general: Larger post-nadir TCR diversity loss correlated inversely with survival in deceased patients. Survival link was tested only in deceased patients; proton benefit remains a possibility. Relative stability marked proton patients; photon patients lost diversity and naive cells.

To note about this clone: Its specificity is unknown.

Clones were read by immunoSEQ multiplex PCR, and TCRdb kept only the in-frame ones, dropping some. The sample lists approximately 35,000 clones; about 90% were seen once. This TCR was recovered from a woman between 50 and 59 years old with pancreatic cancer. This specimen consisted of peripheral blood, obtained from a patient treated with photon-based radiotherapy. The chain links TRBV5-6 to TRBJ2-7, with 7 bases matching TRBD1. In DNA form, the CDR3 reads TGTGCCAGCTCGGGACAGATGGCCTACGAGCAGTACTTC. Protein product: CASSGQMAYEQYF.